This TCR beta chain appears in the sequencing data of a study of beta chain features in type 1 diabetes. Study results and limitations: TCRB CDR3s were moderately but significantly shorter in Type 1 diabetes patients in all four CD4+ subsets.

The V and J ends lost 0 bases and 8 bases, in that order; junction bases with no gene match: 6. This CDR3 comprises 15 residues. Germline V gene lookup returns CDR1 SQVTM and CDR2 ANQGSEA. TCRB transcripts that were expressed got sequenced, as all of the isolated RNA had been reverse transcribed. Here immunoSEQ multiplex PCR was the method, and the copy in TCRdb shows in-frame clones only, minus some. The table shows a few hundred thousand clones, with 10% to 15% occurring only once. This clone was seen only a few times. The antigen remains unidentified. Sequences were obtained from naive CD4+ T cells from blood. The TCR sequence derives from a woman between 18 and 29 years old with type 1 diabetes. V gene TRBV29-1 combines with J gene TRBJ2-2; 10 bases are shared with TRBD2. The CDR3 nucleotides read TGCAGCGTTGAAGATCTCGCTAGCGGGAGAGGGGAGCTGTTTTTT. Its protein is CSVEDLASGRGELFF.